The 5 T cell receptor beta chains reported below all come from one sample, sequenced in a study of blood T cells in healthy people across ages. Primers used in a second PCR of roughly 7 to 12 cycles were a sample-barcoded 5' primer and a J-beta primer mix. TCRdb analysed the 5' RACE reads with MiXCR anew, one entry per CDR3 protein. The repertoire has over a million distinct CDR3 sequences, around 40% of them found once; the top ten carry about 4%. The sample was blood. The receptors originated from a woman younger than 30 in good health.

J is TRBJ2-6 and V is TRBV7-8, with TRBD1 identical over 8 bases. In germline, CDR1 is SGHVS, CDR2 FQNEAQ. V shed 11 bases and J 2 bases; nucleotides not matched to a gene: 2. The CDR3 has 13 amino acids. The CDR3 sequence is CAGQGTGANVLTF. In DNA, the CDR3 is TGTGCCGGACAGGGAACTGGGGCCAACGTCCTGACTTTC.

V gene TRBV6-2 or TRBV6-3 combines with J gene TRBJ2-1, with TRBD2 identical over 7 bases. The DNA end lines up better with TRBJ2-7; the J call may be wrong. The length of the CDR3 is 14 residues. From germline, CDR1 is MNHEY and CDR2 SVGEGT. The CDR3 spells CASSLASGYNEQYF. CDR3 nucleotide sequence: TGTGCCAGCAGTTTGGCTAGCGGATACAATGAGCAGTACTTC.

The V and J genes are TRBV7-3 and TRBJ2-2; 9 nucleotides line up with TRBD1. CDR1 SGHTA and CDR2 FQGTGA come from the germline V gene. The CDR3 runs 15 residues. The trim removed 5 bases at V and 5 bases at J, leaving 6 bases unmatched. This CDR3 reads CASSPGTGKTGELFF. The CDR3 bases are TGTGCCAGCAGCCCCGGGACAGGGAAGACCGGGGAGCTGTTTTTT.

The rearrangement links TRBV4-1 to TRBJ1-1; 7 bases line up with TRBD1. The length of the CDR3 is 15 residues. The junction had 7 bases not matched to a gene; V was cut back by 4 bases and J by 2 bases. Germline V lookup: CDR1 MGHRA, CDR2 YSYEKL. CDR3 sequence reads: CASSLVPGGNTEAFF. CDR3 DNA sequence: TGCGCCAGCAGCCTGGTACCAGGGGGAAACACTGAAGCTTTCTTT.

The chain employs TRBV20-1 and TRBJ2-1; TRBD1 or TRBD2 may be the D gene (5 bases each). Trimming took off 4 bases at V and 15 bases at J, with 34 bases between the two ends. Germline CDR1 and CDR2: DFQATT and SNEGSKA (reference sequence). There are 17 residues in the CDR3. In nucleotides, the CDR3 is TGCAGTGCTATAGAGATCCAAGGCGGCTGGCGGACACCCGCGGGGTTCTTC. It yields the protein CSAIEIQGGWRTPAGFF.